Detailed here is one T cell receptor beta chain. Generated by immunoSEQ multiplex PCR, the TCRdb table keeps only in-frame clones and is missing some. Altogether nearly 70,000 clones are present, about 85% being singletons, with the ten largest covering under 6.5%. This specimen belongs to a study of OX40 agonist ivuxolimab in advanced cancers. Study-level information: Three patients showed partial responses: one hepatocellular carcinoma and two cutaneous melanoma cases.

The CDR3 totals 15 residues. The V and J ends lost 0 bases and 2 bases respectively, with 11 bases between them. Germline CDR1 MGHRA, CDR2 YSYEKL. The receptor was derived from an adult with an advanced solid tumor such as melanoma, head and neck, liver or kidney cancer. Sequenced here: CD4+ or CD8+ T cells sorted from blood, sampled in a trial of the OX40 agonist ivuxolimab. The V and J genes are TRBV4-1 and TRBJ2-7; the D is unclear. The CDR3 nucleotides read TGCGCCAGCAGCCAAGAACCTCGGTCCACCTACGAGCAGTACTTC. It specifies CASSQEPRSTYEQYF.